One sample yielded the 15 T cell receptor beta chains listed below, sequenced in a study of shared clonotypes between healthy human individuals. Here immunoSEQ multiplex PCR was the method, and the copy in TCRdb shows in-frame clones only, minus some. The sample includes some 790,000 clones, about two thirds of them seen just once. The sequencing sample was made of memory CD4+ T cells sorted from blood. Subset indicated: CD45RA-negative fraction. These TCRs come from a woman in her 30s in good health.

V gene TRBV5-8 combines with J gene TRBJ1-1; the D gene is possibly TRBD1 (5 bases). This CDR3 region has 11 residues. Trimming stripped 4 bases from V and 10 bases from J, with 11 bases between. Germline V gene lookup returns CDR1 SGHTS and CDR2 YDEGEE. CDR3 amino acids: CASSLIGVAFF. As DNA, the CDR3 is TGTGCCAGCAGCCTAATAGGGGTAGCTTTCTTT.

The genes are TRBV19 and TRBJ2-1; TRBD2 aligns across 8 bases. The germline CDR1 and CDR2 sequences are LNHDA and SQIVND (reference sequence). With V trimmed by 7 bases and J by 1 base, 3 bases remained unmatched. The CDR3 runs 14 residues. The CDR3 sequence is CASTGLGSYNEQFF. CDR3 bases: TGTGCCAGTACGGGACTAGGGTCCTACAATGAGCAGTTCTTC.

This clone showed up just a few times. The chain is built from TRBV7-9 and TRBJ1-2; D gene uncertain. The V end was cut by 5 bases, the J end by 1 base, with 17 bases between. From germline, CDR1 is SEHNR and CDR2 FQNEAQ (reference sequence). The CDR3 has 16 amino acids. The CDR3 DNA reads as TGTGCCAGCAGCCCCCATGGAGCGGCGAGTAACTATGGCTACACCTTC. Its translation is CASSPHGAASNYGYTF.

This clone was observed once. DNA for the CDR3: TGTGCCACCAGCAGGGGAGACAGGGGTAGCTACACCTTC. Amino acids: CATSRGDRGSYTF. The chain recombines TRBV15 with TRBJ1-2; 8 positions match TRBD1. V trimming: 3 bases; J trimming: 9 bases; junction bases outside the gene matches: 6. CDR1 is LNHNV, CDR2 YYDKDF, per germline (reference sequence). There are 13 residues in the CDR3.

The chain couples TRBV6-5 to TRBJ1-4; possible D gene TRBD1, 5 bases. Trimming stripped 6 bases from V and 4 bases from J, with 12 bases between. The V gene's germline CDR1 is MNHEY and CDR2 SVGAGI. CDR3 length equals 14 residues. Here the CDR3 reads CASRPGRLNEKLFF. In DNA, the CDR3 is TGTGCCAGCAGGCCGGGACGGCTTAATGAAAAACTGTTTTTT.

The chain combines TRBV9 with TRBJ1-3, with TRBD1 matching over 9 bases. The CDR3 is 15 amino acids. CDR1 is SGDLS, CDR2 YYNGEE, per germline. The J segment lost 6 bases and the V segment lost 3 bases, leaving 7 bases of the junction unmatched. The CDR3 sequence is CASSGGQGIINTIYF. In DNA form, the CDR3 reads TGTGCCAGCAGCGGAGGACAGGGGATTATAAACACCATATATTTT.

The V and J genes are TRBV7-5 and TRBJ2-2. TRBV7-5 is marked as a pseudogene. The CDR3 contains 16 residues. The CDR3 sequence: CVRSLIQGGLTGELFF. In DNA, the CDR3 is TGTGTCAGAAGCTTAATCCAGGGCGGGCTTACCGGGGAGCTGTTTTTT.

In this sample, this clone turned up a few times. The chain couples TRBV27 to TRBJ1-1; D not certain. CDR1 is MNHEY and CDR2 is SMNVEV in the germline V gene (reference sequence). Between the trimmed V and J ends, which lost 4 bases and 4 bases, there was a span of 16 bases. The CDR3 consists of 15 residues. Written as DNA, the CDR3 is TGTGCCAGCAGTTCTTCCGAAGTTTATGGCACTGAAGCTTTCTTT. This codes for CASSSSEVYGTEAFF.

J is TRBJ1-2 and V is TRBV28, with D possibly being TRBD1 (5 bases). This CDR3 is built from 13 residues. Trimming left V 6 bases short and J 4 bases short, with 12 bases between. The V gene's germline CDR1 is MDHEN and CDR2 SYDVKM. The CDR3 is CASRGGWAYGYTF. CDR3 in DNA: TGTGCCAGCAGGGGGGGGTGGGCCTATGGCTACACCTTC.

This chain uses TRBV12-2 with TRBJ2-5. TRBV12-2 is a recognized pseudogene. CDR3 length: 12 residues. The CDR3: CASRLASETQYF. In nucleotides, the CDR3 is TGTGCAAGTCGCTTAGCGTCCGAGACCCAGTACTTC.

V usage is TRBV30 and J usage is TRBJ1-1; D remains unclear. Looked up from germline, CDR1 is GTSNPN and CDR2 is SVGIG (reference sequence). V shed 4 bases and J shed 6 bases, with 12 bases lying between them. CDR3 size: 12 residues. The CDR3 is CAWTRGWAEAFF. CDR3 sequence (DNA): TGTGCCTGGACTCGAGGGTGGGCTGAAGCTTTCTTT.

This rearrangement joins TRBV6-4 to TRBJ2-2; D possibly uses TRBD1 or TRBD2 (5 bases each). The CDR3 spans 14 residues. V was pared by 6 bases and J by 4 bases, with 12 bases between. Germline assignment: CDR1 MRHNA and CDR2 SNTAGT. CDR3 sequence (DNA): TGTGCCAGCAGGACCCTTGGGGGCACCGGGGAGCTGTTTTTT. Its translation is CASRTLGGTGELFF.

J is TRBJ2-7 and V is TRBV30; D is unclear. With 0 bases removed from V and 7 bases from J, the gap between germline ends came to 10 bases. The germline CDR1 and CDR2 sequences are GTSNPN and SVGIG (reference sequence). The CDR3 is 12 amino acids. The CDR3 coding sequence is TGTGCCTGGAGTGTCCGGGTTGGTGAGCAGTACTTC. Translated, it gives CAWSVRVGEQYF. The full variable domain, completed using reference TRBV30 and TRBJ2-7, is SQTIHQWPATLVQPVGSPLSLECTVEGTSNPNLYWYRQAAGRGLQLLFYSVGIGQISSEVPQNLSASRPQDRQFILSSKKLLLSDSGFYLCAWSVRVGEQYFGPGTRLTVT.

The chain employs TRBV5-1 and TRBJ2-3; 8 bases are a match to TRBD2. CDR3 length equals 16 residues. CDR1 is SGHRS and CDR2 is YFSETQ in the germline V gene. The ends lost 3 bases at V and 2 bases at J; junction bases unmatched: 8. CDR3 nucleotides: TGCGCCAGCAGCTCTTCGGGACTAGTTTTCACAGATACGCAGTATTTT. It encodes CASSSSGLVFTDTQYF.

The J gene is TRBJ1-5, the V gene TRBV28; a possible D gene is TRBD1 (5 bases). Trimming shortened V by 3 bases and J by 3 bases, and 12 bases separated the two germline ends. Per the germline V gene, CDR1 is MDHEN and CDR2 is SYDVKM. The CDR3 consists of 15 residues. The CDR3 reads CASSFQGGDNQPQHF. CDR3 DNA sequence: TGTGCCAGCAGTTTTCAGGGCGGAGACAATCAGCCCCAGCATTTT. Using reference TRBV28 and TRBJ1-5 for the parts outside the CDR3, the full variable domain is DVKVTQSSRYLVKRTGEKVFLECVQDMDHENMFWYRQDPGLGLRLIYFSYDVKMKEKGDIPEGYSVSREKKERFSLILESASTNQTSMYLCASSFQGGDNQPQHFGDGTRLSIL.